This TCR beta chain comes out of a study of blood T cell repertoires in COVID-19. Study at large: COVID-19 samples collected from the United States, Italy and Spain covered acute and convalescent phases. T cells, B-cell-depleted T cells, or PBMCs provided the cDNA or gDNA that served as material.

Germline CDR1 SGHRS, CDR2 YFSETQ. CDR3 size: 14 residues. V dropped 0 bases and J dropped 2 bases, with 9 bases sitting between them. Methods used by the authors: Scientists estimated how many nucleated cells there were by amplifying reference gene primers. Assay: immunoSEQ multiplex PCR; the TCRdb copy retains only in-frame clones and omits some. The DNA gave D and trimming, while V, J and clone size come from that table. The top ten hold 10% to 14% of the sample, which has about 130,000 clones, around three quarters seen once. Sequencing used peripheral blood. The sequence was obtained from a human donor in a cohort sampled during active COVID-19. This sequence joins TRBV5-1 and TRBJ2-7; maybe TRBD1 (6 bases). The CDR3 loop is CASSLVQGPYEQYF. As DNA, the CDR3 is TGCGCCAGCAGCTTGGTCCAGGGGCCCTACGAGCAGTACTTC.